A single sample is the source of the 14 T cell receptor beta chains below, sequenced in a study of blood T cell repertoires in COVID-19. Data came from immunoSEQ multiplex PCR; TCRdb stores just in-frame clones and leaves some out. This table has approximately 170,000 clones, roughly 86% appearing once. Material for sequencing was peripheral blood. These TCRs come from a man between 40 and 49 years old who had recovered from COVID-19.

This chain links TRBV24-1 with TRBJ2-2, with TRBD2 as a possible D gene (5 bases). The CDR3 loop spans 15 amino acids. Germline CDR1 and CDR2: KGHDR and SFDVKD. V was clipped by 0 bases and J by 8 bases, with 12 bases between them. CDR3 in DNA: TGTGCCACCAGTGATTTGCAGCCTCGAGGGGGGGAGCTGTTTTTT. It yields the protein CATSDLQPRGGELFF.

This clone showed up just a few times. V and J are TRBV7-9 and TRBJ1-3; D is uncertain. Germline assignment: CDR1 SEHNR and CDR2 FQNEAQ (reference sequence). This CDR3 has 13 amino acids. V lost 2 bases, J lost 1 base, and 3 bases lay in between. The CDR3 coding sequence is TGTGCCAGCAGCTTATTATCTGGAAACACCATATATTTT. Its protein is CASSLLSGNTIYF.

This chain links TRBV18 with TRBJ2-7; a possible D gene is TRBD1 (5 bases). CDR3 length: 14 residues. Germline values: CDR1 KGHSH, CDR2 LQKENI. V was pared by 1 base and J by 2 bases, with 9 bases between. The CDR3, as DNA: TGTGCCAGCTCACCACTGGGGCAGGCCTACGAGCAGTACTTC. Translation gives CASSPLGQAYEQYF.

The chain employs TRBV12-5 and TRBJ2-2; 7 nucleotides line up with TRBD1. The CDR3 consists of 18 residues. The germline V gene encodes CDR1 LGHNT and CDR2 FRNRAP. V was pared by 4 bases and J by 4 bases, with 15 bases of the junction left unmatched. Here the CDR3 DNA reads TGTGCTAGTGGTTCTGAATCGAAAACAGGGGTGGGCACCGGGGAGCTGTTTTTT. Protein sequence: CASGSESKTGVGTGELFF. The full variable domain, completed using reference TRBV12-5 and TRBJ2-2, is DARVTQTPRHKVTEMGQEVTMRCQPILGHNTVFWYRQTMMQGLELLAYFRNRAPLDDSGMPKDRFSAEMPDATLATLKIQPSEPRDSAVYFCASGSESKTGVGTGELFFGEGSRLTVL.

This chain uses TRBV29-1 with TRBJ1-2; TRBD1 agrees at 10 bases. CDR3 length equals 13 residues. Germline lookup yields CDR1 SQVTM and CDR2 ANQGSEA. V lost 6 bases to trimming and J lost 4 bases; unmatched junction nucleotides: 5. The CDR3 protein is CSVDGTGAYGYTF. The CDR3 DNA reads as TGCAGCGTGGACGGGACAGGGGCCTATGGCTACACCTTC. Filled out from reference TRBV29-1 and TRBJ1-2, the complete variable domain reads SAVISQKPSRDICQRGTSLTIQCQVDSQVTMMFWYRQQPGQSLTLIATANQGSEATYESGFVIDKFPISRPNLTFSTLTVSNMSPEDSSIYLCSVDGTGAYGYTFGSGTRLTVV.

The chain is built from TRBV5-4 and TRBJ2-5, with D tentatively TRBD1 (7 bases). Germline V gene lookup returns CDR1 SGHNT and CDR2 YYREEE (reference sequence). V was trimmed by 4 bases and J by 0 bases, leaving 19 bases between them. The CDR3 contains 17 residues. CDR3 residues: CASSPTGQEGYQETQYF. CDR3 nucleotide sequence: TGTGCCAGCAGCCCTACCGGACAGGAGGGGTACCAAGAGACCCAGTACTTC.

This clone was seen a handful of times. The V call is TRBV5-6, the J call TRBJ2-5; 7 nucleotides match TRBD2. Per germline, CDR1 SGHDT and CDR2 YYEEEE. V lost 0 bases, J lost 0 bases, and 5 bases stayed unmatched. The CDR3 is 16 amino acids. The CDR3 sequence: CASSLGSGTYQETQYF. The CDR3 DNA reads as TGTGCCAGCAGCTTGGGCAGCGGGACGTACCAAGAGACCCAGTACTTC.

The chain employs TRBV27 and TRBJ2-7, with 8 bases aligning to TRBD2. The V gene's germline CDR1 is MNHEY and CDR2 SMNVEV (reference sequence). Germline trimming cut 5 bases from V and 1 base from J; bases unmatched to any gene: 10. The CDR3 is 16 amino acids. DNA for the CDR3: TGTGCCAGCAGTGCGCAAGGGAGCGGGGGTTCCTACGAGCAGTACTTC. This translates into CASSAQGSGGSYEQYF.

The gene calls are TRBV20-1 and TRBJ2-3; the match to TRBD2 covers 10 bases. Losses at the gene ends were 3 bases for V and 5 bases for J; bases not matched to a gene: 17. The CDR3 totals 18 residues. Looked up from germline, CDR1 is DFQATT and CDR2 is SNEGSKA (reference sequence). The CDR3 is CSASGWTGTSVDQDTQYF. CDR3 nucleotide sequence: TGCAGTGCTAGTGGCTGGACTGGGACTAGCGTCGACCAAGATACGCAGTATTTT.

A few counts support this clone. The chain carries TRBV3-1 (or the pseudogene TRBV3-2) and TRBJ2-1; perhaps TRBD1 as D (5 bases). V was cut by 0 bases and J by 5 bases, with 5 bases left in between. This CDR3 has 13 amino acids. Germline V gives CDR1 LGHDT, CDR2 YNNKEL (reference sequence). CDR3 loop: CASSQDRDNEQFF. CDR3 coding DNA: TGTGCCAGCAGCCAAGACAGGGACAATGAGCAGTTCTTC.

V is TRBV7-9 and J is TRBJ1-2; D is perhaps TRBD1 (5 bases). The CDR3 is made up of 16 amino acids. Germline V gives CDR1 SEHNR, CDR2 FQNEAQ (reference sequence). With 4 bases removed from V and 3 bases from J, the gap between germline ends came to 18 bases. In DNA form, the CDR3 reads TGTGCCAGCAGCTCAGGGCAGATCCCGTTCTACTATGGCTACACCTTC. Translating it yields CASSSGQIPFYYGYTF.

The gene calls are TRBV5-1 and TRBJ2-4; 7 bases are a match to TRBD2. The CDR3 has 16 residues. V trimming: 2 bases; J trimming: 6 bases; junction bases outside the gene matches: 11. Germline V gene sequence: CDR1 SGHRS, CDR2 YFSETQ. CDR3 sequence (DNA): TGCGCCAGCAGCTTCCCCGAAGCAACGGGGGGAAACATTCAGTACTTC. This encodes CASSFPEATGGNIQYF. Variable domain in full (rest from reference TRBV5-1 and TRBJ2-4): KAGVTQTPRYLIKTRGQQVTLSCSPISGHRSVSWYQQTPGQGLQFLFEYFSETQRNKGNFPGRFSGRQFSNSRSEMNVSTLELGDSALYLCASSFPEATGGNIQYFGAGTRLSVL.

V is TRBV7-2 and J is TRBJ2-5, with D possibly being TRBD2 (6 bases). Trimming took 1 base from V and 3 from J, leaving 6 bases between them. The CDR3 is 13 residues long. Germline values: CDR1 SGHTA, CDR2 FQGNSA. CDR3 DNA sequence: TGTGCCAGCAGCTTAGGACTAGAAGAGACCCAGTACTTC. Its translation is CASSLGLEETQYF.

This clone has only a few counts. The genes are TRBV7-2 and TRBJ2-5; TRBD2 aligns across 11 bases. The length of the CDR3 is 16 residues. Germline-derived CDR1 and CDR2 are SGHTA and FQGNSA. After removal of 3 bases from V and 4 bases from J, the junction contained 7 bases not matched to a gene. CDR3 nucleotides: TGTGCCAGCAGCTTCGATAGCGGGGGGGCTGGAGAGACCCAGTACTTC. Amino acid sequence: CASSFDSGGAGETQYF.